Following are 30 T cell receptor beta chains from one sample sequenced in a study of cytomegalovirus exposure and HLA in healthy donors. It was with 60 Vbeta and 13 Jbeta primers that the PCR ran. Produced via immunoSEQ multiplex PCR; TCRdb's table is partial and in-frame only. The profile shows 130,000 to 150,000 clones, roughly 83% of them singletons. The sample taken for sequencing was PBMCs. These receptors all stem from a female donor in good health and CMV-seronegative.

V usage is TRBV28 and J usage is TRBJ2-2; 10 bases line up with TRBD2. CDR1 and CDR2 (germline): MDHEN, SYDVKM. With V trimmed by 7 bases and J by 0 bases, 5 bases remained unmatched. The CDR3 consists of 16 residues. Written as DNA, the CDR3 is TGTGCCAGCACTCTGACTAGCGGGCCGAACACCGGGGAGCTGTTTTTT. Protein sequence: CASTLTSGPNTGELFF. Full variable domain (rest looked up from reference TRBV28 and TRBJ2-2): DVKVTQSSRYLVKRTGEKVFLECVQDMDHENMFWYRQDPGLGLRLIYFSYDVKMKEKGDIPEGYSVSREKKERFSLILESASTNQTSMYLCASTLTSGPNTGELFFGEGSRLTVL.

This chain links TRBV7-5 with TRBJ1-5; no DNA check was done on the table's D call, TRBD1. TRBV7-5 is a pseudogene segment. This CDR3 comprises 15 residues. Here the CDR3 DNA reads TGTGCCAGAACCAACGGACAGGGGCGGCATCAGCCCCAGCATTTT. As protein: CARTNGQGRHQPQHF.

The V call is TRBV5-6, the J call TRBJ2-3; 12 bases are shared with TRBD2. The CDR3 sequence is 17 residues long. With 1 base clipped from V and 4 bases from J, the junction kept 7 bases outside the gene matches. Germline V gene data show CDR1 as SGHDT and CDR2 as YYEEEE. The DNA of the CDR3 is TGTGCCAGCAGCTTGCCATCGACTAGCGGGAGCGCAGATACGCAGTATTTT. It yields the protein CASSLPSTSGSADTQYF. Full variable domain (rest looked up from reference TRBV5-6 and TRBJ2-3): DAGVTQSPTHLIKTRGQQVTLRCSPKSGHDTVSWYQQALGQGPQFIFQYYEEEERQRGNFPDRFSGHQFPNYSSELNVNALLLGDSALYLCASSLPSTSGSADTQYFGPGTRLTVL.

This clone has more than one count but fewer than ten. The chain is built from TRBV18 and TRBJ2-7, with a tentative D call TRBD2 (6 bases). There are 14 residues in the CDR3. Germline V gives CDR1 KGHSH, CDR2 LQKENI. V lost 4 bases and J 0 bases, leaving 10 bases between the germline ends. The CDR3 DNA reads as TGTGCCAGCTCACTAAGCGGGCCCTCCTACGAGCAGTACTTC. It specifies CASSLSGPSYEQYF.

The chain uses TRBV5-4 and TRBJ2-3, with D possibly TRBD2 on 6 matching bases. The CDR3 loop spans 14 amino acids. Trimming left V 0 bases short and J 2 bases short, with 7 bases between. Germline lookup yields CDR1 SGHNT and CDR2 YYREEE (reference sequence). The CDR3 coding sequence is TGTGCCAGCAGCTTGGGCGGGAACACAGATACGCAGTATTTT. It translates to CASSLGGNTDTQYF.

The chain has TRBV19 and TRBJ1-1, with 8 bases identical to TRBD1. This CDR3 is built from 13 residues. Looked up from germline, CDR1 is LNHDA and CDR2 is SQIVND (reference sequence). J gave up 5 bases and V 5 bases, and 4 bases lay outside the gene matches. The CDR3 DNA follows: TGTGCCAGTAGTGCCACAGGGGGGACTGAAGCTTTCTTT. It codes for CASSATGGTEAFF.

The chain is built from TRBV10-3 and TRBJ1-4; 7 bases fit TRBD1. The V gene end was trimmed by 10 bases and the J gene end by 8 bases; junction bases not matched to a gene: 10. In germline, CDR1 is ENHRY, CDR2 SYGVKD. This CDR3 has 13 residues. The CDR3 reads CASRTGTEEKLFF. CDR3 bases: TGTGCCAGTCGAACCGGGACAGAGGAAAAACTGTTTTTT.

The chain couples TRBV7-6 to TRBJ2-5; D remains unclear. Germline V gives CDR1 SGHVS, CDR2 FNYEAQ. Trimming shortened V by 5 bases and J by 2 bases, and 12 bases separated the two germline ends. This CDR3 comprises 14 residues. CDR3 region: CASSPTPRQETQYF. The CDR3 DNA reads as TGTGCCAGCAGCCCTACGCCCCGTCAAGAGACCCAGTACTTC.

The CDR3 bases are TGTGCCAGCTCACCAAGGACAGGGGAGGTCGACACTGAAGCTTTCTTT. It codes for CASSPRTGEVDTEAFF. The V gene is TRBV18, the J gene TRBJ1-1, with 9 bases lining up with TRBD1. Unmatched junction bases numbered 7, after V lost 2 bases and J lost 3 bases. The CDR3 is 16 residues long. Per germline, CDR1 KGHSH and CDR2 LQKENI.

The CDR3 DNA is TGTGCCAGCAGCGGCGGGTACACCTACGAGCAGTACTTC. Its protein is CASSGGYTYEQYF. V usage is TRBV5-4 and J usage is TRBJ2-7; maybe TRBD2 (5 bases). CDR1 is SGHNT, CDR2 YYREEE, per germline (reference sequence). Trimming pared 4 bases from V and 2 bases from J, leaving 10 bases between. The CDR3 consists of 13 residues. Full variable domain (missing parts from reference TRBV5-4 and TRBJ2-7): ETGVTQSPTHLIKTRGQQVTLRCSSQSGHNTVSWYQQALGQGPQFIFQYYREEENGRGNFPPRFSGLQFPNYSSELNVNALELDDSALYLCASSGGYTYEQYFGPGTRLTVT.

This chain connects TRBV20-1 to TRBJ2-1; 8 bases agree with TRBD2. The CDR3 is 11 amino acids. The germline V gene encodes CDR1 DFQATT and CDR2 SNEGSKA (reference sequence). The CDR3 here is CSGRADNEQFF. The CDR3 nucleotides are TGCAGCGGGAGGGCCGACAATGAGCAGTTCTTC.

This clone was seen more than once but under ten times. The chain combines TRBV7-2 with TRBJ2-1; D gene ambiguous. CDR1 SGHTA and CDR2 FQGNSA come from the germline V gene. The V gene lost 5 bases and the J gene lost 7 bases, with 15 bases spanning the gap. The CDR3 has 14 residues. The CDR3 protein is CASSRDTYGNEQFF. As DNA, the CDR3 is TGTGCCAGCAGCAGAGACACGTATGGGAATGAGCAGTTCTTC.

The chain combines TRBV30 with TRBJ2-3; TRBD2 matches 8 bases. The CDR3 spans 15 residues. The germline gives CDR1 GTSNPN, CDR2 SVGIG (reference sequence). With V trimmed by 4 bases and J by 4 bases, 10 bases remained unmatched. The CDR3 nucleotides are TGTGCCTGGAAGATGCGGGGGGCCCCCGCAGATACGCAGTATTTT. It translates to CAWKMRGAPADTQYF.

The chain uses TRBV28 and TRBJ2-7, with 7 bases identical to TRBD1. Germline values: CDR1 MDHEN, CDR2 SYDVKM. The CDR3 runs 13 residues. V gave up 7 bases and J gave up 7 bases; unmatched junction bases: 10. This CDR3 reads CASKAQGEREQYF. The DNA of the CDR3 is TGTGCCAGCAAAGCCCAGGGGGAGAGAGAGCAGTACTTC.

This rearrangement joins TRBV12-5 to TRBJ2-5; D possibly corresponds to TRBD1 (6 bases). Trimming pared 0 bases from V and 4 bases from J, leaving 21 bases between. Germline-derived CDR1 and CDR2 are LGHNT and FRNRAP. This CDR3 has 18 residues. The CDR3 DNA sequence: TGTGCTAGTGGTTTGGTAAAGGGCTTGGGGGCCAATAGAGAGACCCAGTACTTC. Translating gives CASGLVKGLGANRETQYF.

This sequence joins TRBV30 and TRBJ1-4, with a weak D call TRBD1 (6 bases). The CDR3 spans 13 residues. With 8 bases removed from V and 8 bases from J, the gap between germline ends came to 18 bases. CDR1 and CDR2 (germline): GTSNPN, SVGIG (reference sequence). In DNA, the CDR3 is TGTGCCCACACCAGTTCGGGGGGCGAAAAACTGTTTTTT. The encoded protein is CAHTSSGGEKLFF.

The rearrangement joins TRBV12-5 to TRBJ2-1, with D perhaps TRBD2 (6 bases). The CDR3 sequence is 13 residues long. Germline values: CDR1 LGHNT, CDR2 FRNRAP. V was cut by 6 bases and J by 9 bases, with 15 bases left in between. The CDR3 bases are TGTGCTAGTGGCCCGACAGTGGAGGGTGAGCAGTTCTTC. Its protein product is CASGPTVEGEQFF.

The chain employs TRBV4-3 and TRBJ2-3; tentative D call: TRBD1 (6 bases). CDR3 size: 15 residues. Germline V gene lookup returns CDR1 LGHNA and CDR2 YSLEER. V lost 6 bases and J lost 4, with 17 bases in between. The CDR3 DNA reads TGCGCCAGCAGACCTTCTATCAGGGGACCAGATACGCAGTATTTT. It is translated as CASRPSIRGPDTQYF.

This chain links TRBV10-1 with TRBJ2-7, with 7 bases identical to TRBD1. Germline-derived CDR1 and CDR2 are WNHNN and SYGVQD (reference sequence). With 0 bases clipped from V and 3 bases from J, the junction kept 2 bases outside the gene matches. This CDR3 is 14 amino acids long. CDR3 loop: CASSESAGGYEQYF. The CDR3 bases are TGCGCCAGCAGTGAGTCGGCAGGGGGCTACGAGCAGTACTTC.

The V and J genes are TRBV4-1 and TRBJ2-3; TRBD2 is a possible D gene (5 bases). V lost 6 bases, J lost 0 bases, and 10 bases lay in between. The CDR3 has 14 residues. Germline CDR1 MGHRA, CDR2 YSYEKL. The CDR3 here is CASSKRGSTDTQYF. The CDR3, as DNA: TGCGCCAGCAGTAAACGGGGAAGCACAGATACGCAGTATTTT.

Of note for this clone: Mismatch with germline at one junction end may stem from a read error. The chain couples TRBV7-7 to TRBJ2-1, with TRBD2 identical over 10 bases. The CDR3 consists of 13 residues. Germline CDR1 is SSHAT and CDR2 is FNYEAQ (reference sequence). CDR3 amino acids: CASSVLAGLEQFF. The CDR3 DNA reads as TGTGCTAGCAGCGTACTAGCGGGACTTGAGCAGTTCTTC.

The chain joins TRBV28 to TRBJ1-5; D not certain. This CDR3 has 12 amino acids. Per the germline V gene, CDR1 is MDHEN and CDR2 is SYDVKM. Trimming removed 5 bases from V and 11 bases from J, with 13 bases in between. CDR3 in DNA: TGTGCCAGCAGTCTCCTCCGGCAGGCCCAGCATTTT. Protein: CASSLLRQAQHF.

The gene calls are TRBV7-6 and TRBJ2-5, with D unresolved. There are 12 residues in the CDR3. V was cut by 8 bases and J by 2 bases, with 9 bases left in between. Germline V gene lookup returns CDR1 SGHVS and CDR2 FNYEAQ. This chain's CDR3 is CASGSVQETQYF. The CDR3 coding sequence is TGTGCCAGCGGCTCCGTTCAAGAGACCCAGTACTTC.

This sequence joins TRBV5-1 and TRBJ2-2; 9 nucleotides match TRBD1. Germline trimming cut 4 bases from V and 4 bases from J; bases unmatched to any gene: 11. This CDR3 is 17 amino acids long. Germline V gene sequence: CDR1 SGHRS, CDR2 YFSETQ. In DNA, the CDR3 is TGCGCCAGCAGCATTGGTACAGGGGGCGGAAGCACCGGGGAGCTGTTTTTT. Its protein product is CASSIGTGGGSTGELFF.

The chain has TRBV7-9 and TRBJ2-3; 10 nucleotides match TRBD2. This CDR3 has 17 residues. CDR1 is SEHNR, CDR2 FQNEAQ, per germline (reference sequence). The V and J ends lost 5 bases and 5 bases, in that order; junction bases with no gene match: 13. The CDR3 protein is CASSHAPGLALVDTQYF. CDR3 bases: TGTGCCAGCAGCCATGCCCCGGGACTAGCGTTGGTAGATACGCAGTATTTT.

This chain connects TRBV9 to TRBJ1-1; D remains ambiguous. Trimming shortened V by 2 bases and J by 4 bases, and 12 bases separated the two germline ends. The CDR3 sequence is 14 residues long. The V gene's germline CDR1 is SGDLS and CDR2 YYNGEE. CDR3 nucleotide sequence: TGTGCCAGCAGCGTCGGAACTAGCGGCACTGAAGCTTTCTTT. Protein sequence: CASSVGTSGTEAFF.

The rearrangement links TRBV14 to TRBJ2-7; no clear D gene. CDR1 is SGHDN and CDR2 is FVKESK in the germline V gene. Trimming pared 1 base from V and 2 bases from J, leaving 9 bases between. The CDR3 contains 14 residues. CDR3 region: CASSQVLAPYEQYF. CDR3 nucleotide sequence: TGTGCCAGCAGCCAAGTTTTAGCCCCCTACGAGCAGTACTTC.

V and J are TRBV29-1 and TRBJ2-5, with D possibly TRBD2 on 6 matching bases. The CDR3 extends over 15 amino acids. CDR1 is SQVTM, CDR2 ANQGSEA, per germline. Trimming pared 3 bases from V and 0 bases from J, leaving 14 bases between. CDR3 region: CSVEGDFSNQETQYF. CDR3 bases: TGCAGCGTTGAGGGGGACTTCTCCAACCAAGAGACCCAGTACTTC.

V gene TRBV29-1 combines with J gene TRBJ1-1; D gene unclear. The germline CDR1 and CDR2 sequences are SQVTM and ANQGSEA. V was trimmed by 7 bases and J by 1 base, leaving 10 bases between them. There are 12 residues in the CDR3. This CDR3 reads CSARVTNTEAFF. The CDR3 DNA follows: TGCAGCGCCCGAGTCACGAACACTGAAGCTTTCTTT. Full variable domain (remainder filled in from reference TRBV29-1 and TRBJ1-1): SAVISQKPSRDICQRGTSLTIQCQVDSQVTMMFWYRQQPGQSLTLIATANQGSEATYESGFVIDKFPISRPNLTFSTLTVSNMSPEDSSIYLCSARVTNTEAFFGQGTRLTVV.

This chain uses TRBV2 with TRBJ2-1; 8 bases are a match to TRBD1. V lost 4 bases to trimming and J lost 3 bases; unmatched junction nucleotides: 5. The CDR3 covers 15 residues. Germline loops: CDR1 SNHLY, CDR2 FYNNEI. CDR3 amino acids: CASSAWTGNYNEQFF. CDR3 coding DNA: TGTGCCAGCAGTGCCTGGACAGGGAACTACAATGAGCAGTTCTTC. The variable domain in full, completed from reference TRBV2 and TRBJ2-1, reads EPEVTQTPSHQVTQMGQEVILRCVPISNHLYFYWYRQILGQKVEFLVSFYNNEISEKSEIFDDQFSVERPDGSNFTLKIRSTKLEDSAMYFCASSAWTGNYNEQFFGPGTRLTVL.